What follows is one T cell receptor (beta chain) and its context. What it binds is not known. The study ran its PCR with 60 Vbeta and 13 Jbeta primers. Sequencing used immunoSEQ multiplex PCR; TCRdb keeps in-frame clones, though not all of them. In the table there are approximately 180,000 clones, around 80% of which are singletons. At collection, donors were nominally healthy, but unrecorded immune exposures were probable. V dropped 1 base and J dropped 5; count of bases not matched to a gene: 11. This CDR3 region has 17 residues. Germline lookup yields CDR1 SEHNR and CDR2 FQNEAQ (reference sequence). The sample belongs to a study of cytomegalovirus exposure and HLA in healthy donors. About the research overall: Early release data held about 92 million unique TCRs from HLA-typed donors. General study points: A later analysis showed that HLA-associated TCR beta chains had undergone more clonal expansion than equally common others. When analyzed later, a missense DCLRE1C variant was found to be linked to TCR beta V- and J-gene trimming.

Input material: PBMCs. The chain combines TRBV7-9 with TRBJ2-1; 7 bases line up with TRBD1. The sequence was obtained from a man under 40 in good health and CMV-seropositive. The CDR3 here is CASSLVSGGEVDNEQFF. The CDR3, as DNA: TGTGCCAGCAGCTTAGTTTCAGGGGGAGAGGTCGACAATGAGCAGTTCTTC.